Below are 12 T cell receptor beta chains sequenced from a single sample in a study of post-analysis software for immune sequencing data. Tagging with unique molecular identifiers was a feature of the TCR beta cDNA libraries. TCRdb re-called the PCR reads through MiXCR, storing one row per CDR3 protein. The sample shows about 770,000 distinct CDR3 sequences, about half of them seen only once. No antigen has been identified for these receptors. Study results and limitations: The five TRBV segments detected at higher frequency in patients than in controls included TRBV5-6, TRBV5-1 and TRBV20-1.

Sequencing was done on a sample of blood. The receptors were sampled from a girl under 18 with multiple sclerosis.

V is TRBV3-1 and J is TRBJ1-1; possibly TRBD1 for D (6 bases). The germline V gene has CDR1 LGHDT and CDR2 YNNKEL (reference sequence). The length of the CDR3 is 14 residues. V lost 7 bases, J lost 4 bases, and 16 bases lay in between. Here the CDR3 reads CASTSKGGGTEAFF. The DNA of the CDR3 is TGTGCCAGCACCTCAAAGGGGGGGGGCACTGAAGCTTTCTTT.

The chain carries TRBV9 and TRBJ1-2; unclear D gene. Germline V CDR1 and CDR2: SGDLS, YYNGEE. V shed 9 bases and J shed 8 bases, with 8 bases lying between them. The CDR3 loop spans 9 amino acids. The CDR3 region has the DNA TGTGCCACGCAGAGGGGCTACACCTTC. It is translated as CATQRGYTF.

This clonotype has more than one count but fewer than ten. Written as DNA, the CDR3 is TGTGCCAGCAGCGACGACAGGGGACCTTCCTACGAGCAGTACTTC. This codes for CASSDDRGPSYEQYF. The gene calls are TRBV7-8 and TRBJ2-7, with 8 bases that match TRBD1. V was clipped by 5 bases and J by 1 base; unmatched bases: 7. The CDR3 has 15 residues. Germline loops: CDR1 SGHVS, CDR2 FQNEAQ.

The V call is TRBV12-3 or TRBV12-4, the J call TRBJ2-3, with 11 positions matching TRBD2. CDR3 size: 20 residues. V lost 2 bases, J lost 1 base, and 14 bases stayed unmatched. In nucleotides, the CDR3 is TGTGCCAGCAGTTTAAGTTCTACTAGCGGGAGAAAATTGGGCACAGATACGCAGTATTTT. It encodes CASSLSSTSGRKLGTDTQYF.

The chain couples TRBV7-2 to TRBJ1-5; no definite D call. The V end was cut by 1 base, the J end by 5 bases, with 18 bases between. The CDR3 consists of 17 residues. CDR1 is SGHTA and CDR2 is FQGNSA in the germline V gene. The CDR3 DNA reads as TGTGCCAGCAGCTTAGGGCCGCGGACTATAAAGGATCAGCCCCAGCATTTT. Translation gives CASSLGPRTIKDQPQHF.

This rearrangement joins TRBV10-1 to TRBJ2-3; 13 bases agree with TRBD2. The CDR3 is 17 amino acids. The germline gives CDR1 WNHNN, CDR2 SYGVQD (reference sequence). The V gene end was trimmed by 2 bases and the J gene end by 4 bases; junction bases not matched to a gene: 6. This CDR3 reads CASSERTSGSPSDTQYF. Here the CDR3 DNA reads TGCGCCAGCAGTGAGCGGACTAGCGGGAGTCCCTCAGATACGCAGTATTTT.

V gene TRBV6-6 combines with J gene TRBJ2-7, with 7 bases that match TRBD2. Germline values: CDR1 MNHNY, CDR2 SVGAGI (reference sequence). J lost 0 bases, V lost 0 bases, and 5 bases had no gene match. The CDR3 extends over 16 amino acids. The CDR3 sequence: CASSYSGGFGSYEQYF. Written as DNA, the CDR3 is TGTGCCAGCAGTTACTCGGGGGGGTTCGGCTCCTACGAGCAGTACTTC.

This clonotype came up a few times. The chain combines TRBV28 with TRBJ2-3; no clear D. Per the germline V gene, CDR1 is MDHEN and CDR2 is SYDVKM. V was pared by 6 bases and J by 4 bases, with 8 bases between. CDR3 length: 12 amino acids. DNA for the CDR3: TGTGCCAGCAGGACGAGCGCAGATACGCAGTATTTT. Amino acids: CASRTSADTQYF.

The chain carries TRBV12-3 or TRBV12-4 and TRBJ1-2; 7 nucleotides agree with TRBD1. The CDR3 covers 15 residues. J lost 0 bases, V lost 3 bases, and 4 bases had no gene match. The CDR3 region is CASSFGGQPNYGYTF. Written as DNA, the CDR3 is TGTGCCAGCAGTTTTGGGGGACAGCCTAACTATGGCTACACCTTC.

This clonotype was recorded a few times. The chain carries TRBV6-1 and TRBJ2-1, with D maybe TRBD2 (5 bases). Trimming took 1 base from V and 10 from J, leaving 11 bases between them. Germline-derived CDR1 and CDR2 are MNHNS and SASEGT. CDR3 length equals 13 residues. The CDR3 DNA sequence: TGTGCCAGCAGTGAAGGAGGGTTTCGGGAGCAGTTCTTC. Translated: CASSEGGFREQFF.

This clonotype turned up a few times. The chain joins TRBV2 to TRBJ1-2; unclear D gene. Germline lookup yields CDR1 SNHLY and CDR2 FYNNEI. This CDR3 has 13 amino acids. With 3 bases removed from V and 2 bases from J, the gap between germline ends came to 7 bases. CDR3 amino acids: CASSESENYGYTF. The CDR3 DNA follows: TGTGCCAGCAGTGAGTCGGAGAACTATGGCTACACCTTC.

V usage is TRBV5-6 and J usage is TRBJ2-7; TRBD1 aligns across 9 bases. TRBJ2-5 explains the end of the DNA better; the J call may be wrong. Germline V gene data show CDR1 as SGHDT and CDR2 as YYEEEE. The CDR3 length is 17 residues. The CDR3 is CASSLLIRDRDRETQYF. Written as DNA, the CDR3 is TGTGCCAGCAGTTTGCTTATCCGGGACAGGGATCGCGAGACCCAGTACTTC.